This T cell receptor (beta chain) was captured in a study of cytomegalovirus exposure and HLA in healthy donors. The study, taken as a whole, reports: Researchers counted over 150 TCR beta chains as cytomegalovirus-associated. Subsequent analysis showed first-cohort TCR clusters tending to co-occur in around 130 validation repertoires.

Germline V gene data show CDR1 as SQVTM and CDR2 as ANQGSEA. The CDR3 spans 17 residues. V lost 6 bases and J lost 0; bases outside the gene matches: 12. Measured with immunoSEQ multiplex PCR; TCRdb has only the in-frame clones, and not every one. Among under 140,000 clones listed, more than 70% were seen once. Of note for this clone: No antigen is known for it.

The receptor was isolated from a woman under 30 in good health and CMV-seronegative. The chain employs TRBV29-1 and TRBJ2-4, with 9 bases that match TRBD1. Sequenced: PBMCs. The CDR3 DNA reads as TGCAGCGTCCGGACAGGGGAGCAGACTCTAGCCAAAAACATTCAGTACTTC. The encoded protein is CSVRTGEQTLAKNIQYF.